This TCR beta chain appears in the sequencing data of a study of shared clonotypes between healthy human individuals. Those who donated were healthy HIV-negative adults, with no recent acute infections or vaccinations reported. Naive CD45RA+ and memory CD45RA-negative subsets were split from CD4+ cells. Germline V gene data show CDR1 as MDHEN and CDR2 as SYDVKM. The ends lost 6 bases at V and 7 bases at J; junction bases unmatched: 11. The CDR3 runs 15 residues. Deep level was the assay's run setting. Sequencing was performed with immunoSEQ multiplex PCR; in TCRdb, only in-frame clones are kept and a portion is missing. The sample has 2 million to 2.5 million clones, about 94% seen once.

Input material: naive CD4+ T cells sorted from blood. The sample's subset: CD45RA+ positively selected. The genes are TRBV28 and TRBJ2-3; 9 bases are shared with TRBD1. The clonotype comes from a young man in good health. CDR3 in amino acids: CASSQRGTGLNTQYF. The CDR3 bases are TGTGCCAGCAGCCAAAGAGGGACAGGGCTTAATACGCAGTATTTT. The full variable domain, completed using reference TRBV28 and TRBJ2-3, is DVKVTQSSRYLVKRTGEKVFLECVQDMDHENMFWYRQDPGLGLRLIYFSYDVKMKEKGDIPEGYSVSREKKERFSLILESASTNQTSMYLCASSQRGTGLNTQYFGPGTRLTVL.